The 3 T cell receptor beta chains reported below all come from one sample, sequenced in a study of graft-versus-host responses after intestinal transplantation. Processing was applied to graft tissue in order to liberate intraepithelial and lamina propria lymphocytes. The protocol was immunoSEQ multiplex PCR, while the TCRdb copy is restricted to in-frame clones and leaves out a portion. This sample has over 15,000 clones; 70% to 85% occur once, and the top ten carry roughly 3%. Material: ileum tissue, obtained 14 days after transplant. The receptors derive from a human patient who received an intestinal transplant, so some T cells may come from the graft donor.

The chain links TRBV9 to TRBJ1-2; 9 positions agree with TRBD1. Trimming cost V 2 bases and J 8 bases; bases outside gene matches: 7. Germline CDR1 SGDLS, CDR2 YYNGEE. The CDR3 consists of 14 residues. CDR3 sequence (DNA): TGTGCCAGCAGCGTGGGGACAGGGCTGTGGGGCTACACCTTC. This encodes CASSVGTGLWGYTF.

The CDR3 DNA sequence: TGTGCCAGTAGTGCTGGGACAGGGGCCTACGAGCAGTACTTC. Translating gives CASSAGTGAYEQYF. The genes are TRBV19 and TRBJ2-7, with TRBD1 matching 10 bases. From germline, CDR1 is LNHDA and CDR2 SQIVND (reference sequence). This CDR3 is built from 14 residues. J was trimmed by 2 bases and V by 5 bases; bases with no gene match: 3.

The gene calls are TRBV7-3 and TRBJ2-7; the match to TRBD1 covers 7 bases. Trimming removed 1 base from V and 4 bases from J; junction bases left unmatched: 10. CDR3 length: 16 residues. The germline V gene has CDR1 SGHTA and CDR2 FQGTGA. CDR3 region: CASSLIGGFERYEQYF. For the CDR3, the DNA is TGTGCCAGCAGCTTAATAGGGGGCTTCGAGAGGTACGAGCAGTACTTC.